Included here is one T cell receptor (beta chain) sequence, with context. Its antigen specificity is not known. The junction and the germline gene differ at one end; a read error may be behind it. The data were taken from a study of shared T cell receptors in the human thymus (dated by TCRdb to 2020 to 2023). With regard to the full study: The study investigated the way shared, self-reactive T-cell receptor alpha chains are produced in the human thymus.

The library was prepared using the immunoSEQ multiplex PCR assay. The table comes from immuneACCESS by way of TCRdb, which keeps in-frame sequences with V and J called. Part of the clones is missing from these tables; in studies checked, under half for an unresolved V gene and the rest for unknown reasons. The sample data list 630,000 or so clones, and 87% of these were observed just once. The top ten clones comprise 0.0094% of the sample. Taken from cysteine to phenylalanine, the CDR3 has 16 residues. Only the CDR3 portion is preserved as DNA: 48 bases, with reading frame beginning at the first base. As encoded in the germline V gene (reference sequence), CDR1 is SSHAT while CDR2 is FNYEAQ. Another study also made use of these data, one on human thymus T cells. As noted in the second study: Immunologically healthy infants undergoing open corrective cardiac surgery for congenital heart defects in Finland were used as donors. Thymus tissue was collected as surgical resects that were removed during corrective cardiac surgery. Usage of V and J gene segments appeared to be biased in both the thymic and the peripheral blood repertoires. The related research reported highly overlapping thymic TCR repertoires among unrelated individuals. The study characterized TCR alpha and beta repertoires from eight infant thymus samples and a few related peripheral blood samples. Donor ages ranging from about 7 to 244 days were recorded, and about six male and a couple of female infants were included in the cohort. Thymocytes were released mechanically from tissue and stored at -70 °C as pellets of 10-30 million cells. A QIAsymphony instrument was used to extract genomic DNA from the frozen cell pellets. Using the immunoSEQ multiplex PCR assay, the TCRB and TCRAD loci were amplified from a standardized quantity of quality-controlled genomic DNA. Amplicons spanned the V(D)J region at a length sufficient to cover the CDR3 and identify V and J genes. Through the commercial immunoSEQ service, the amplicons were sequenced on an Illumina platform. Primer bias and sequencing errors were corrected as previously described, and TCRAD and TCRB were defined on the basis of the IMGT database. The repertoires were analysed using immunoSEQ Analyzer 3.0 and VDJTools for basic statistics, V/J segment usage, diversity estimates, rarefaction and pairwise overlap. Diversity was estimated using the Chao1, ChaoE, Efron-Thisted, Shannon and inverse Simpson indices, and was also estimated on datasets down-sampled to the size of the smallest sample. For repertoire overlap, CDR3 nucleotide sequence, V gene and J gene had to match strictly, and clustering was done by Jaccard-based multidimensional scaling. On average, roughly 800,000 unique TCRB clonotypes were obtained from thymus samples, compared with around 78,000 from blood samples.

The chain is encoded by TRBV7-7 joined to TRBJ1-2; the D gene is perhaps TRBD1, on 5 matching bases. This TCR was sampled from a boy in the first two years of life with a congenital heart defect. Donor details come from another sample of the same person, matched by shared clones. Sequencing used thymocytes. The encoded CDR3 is CASSPLSGPYGYGYTF. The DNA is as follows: TGTGCTAGCAGCCCCTTGTCAGGGCCATATGGATATGGCTACACCTTC.